Following are 24 T cell receptor beta chains from one sample sequenced in a study of blood T cell repertoires in COVID-19. Produced via immunoSEQ multiplex PCR; TCRdb's table is partial and in-frame only. The data show more than 40,000 clones, with approximately 86% seen just once and 3% to 3.5% held by the top ten. Sequencing used peripheral blood. The receptors here all came from a man aged 50-59 years with active COVID-19.

The rearrangement joins TRBV29-1 to TRBJ1-2; 9 bases align to TRBD1. The J segment lost 1 base and the V segment lost 5 bases, leaving 2 bases of the junction unmatched. CDR1 SQVTM and CDR2 ANQGSEA come from the germline V gene. The CDR3 covers 13 residues. This chain's CDR3 is CSVWTGVNYGYTF. CDR3 nucleotides: TGCAGCGTTTGGACAGGGGTTAACTATGGCTACACCTTC.

The chain couples TRBV29-1 to TRBJ1-5; TRBD1 might be the D (5 bases). CDR1 and CDR2 from the germline V gene are SQVTM and ANQGSEA. The CDR3 runs 15 residues. Trimming stripped 4 bases from V and 1 base from J, with 14 bases between. CDR3 in DNA: TGCAGCGTTGCCGATGGGGCTGGGAGCAATCAGCCCCAGCATTTT. This gives the protein CSVADGAGSNQPQHF.

V is TRBV27 and J is TRBJ2-3; D is ambiguous. CDR3 length: 14 amino acids. Deletions cut 0 bases from V and 1 base from J, with 5 bases between. The germline gives CDR1 MNHEY, CDR2 SMNVEV (reference sequence). CDR3 sequence: CASSLSRGTDTQYF. The CDR3 nucleotides are TGTGCCAGCAGTTTATCTCGAGGCACAGATACGCAGTATTTT.

The chain combines TRBV5-6 with TRBJ1-2; 7 bases line up with TRBD1. Unmatched junction bases numbered 8, after V lost 5 bases and J lost 4 bases. CDR1 is SGHDT, CDR2 YYEEEE, per germline. This CDR3 comprises 14 residues. CDR3 sequence reads: CASSRQGLVYGYTF. The CDR3 bases are TGTGCCAGCAGTCGACAGGGCCTGGTCTATGGCTACACCTTC.

In this sample, this clone turned up once. The chain's CDR3 is CASSQDLSSNEQFF. CDR3 coding DNA: TGTGCCAGCAGCCAAGATTTATCTAGCAATGAGCAGTTCTTC. The chain joins TRBV4-2 to TRBJ2-1; D remains ambiguous. V was pared by 0 bases and J by 6 bases, with 9 bases between. The germline V gene encodes CDR1 LGHNA and CDR2 YNFKEQ. This CDR3 has 14 residues.

The J gene is TRBJ1-2, the V gene TRBV25-1; 7 bases align to TRBD1. The CDR3 has 15 residues. Germline V gene sequence: CDR1 MGHDK, CDR2 SYGVNS. J lost 4 bases, V lost 2 bases, and 7 bases had no gene match. The CDR3 region is CASSEKSGQAYGYTF. The CDR3 DNA follows: TGTGCCAGCAGTGAAAAGTCTGGACAGGCCTATGGCTACACCTTC.

The J gene is TRBJ1-1, the V gene TRBV18, with 8 bases matching TRBD1. The CDR3 sequence is 14 residues long. V shed 3 bases, J shed 8 bases, and the junction held 8 bases outside the gene matches. Germline-derived CDR1 and CDR2 are KGHSH and LQKENI. The CDR3 spells CASSPGQGIGEAFF. CDR3 nucleotide sequence: TGTGCCAGCTCACCCGGACAGGGAATCGGGGAAGCTTTCTTT.

The rearrangement links TRBV19 to TRBJ2-3, with TRBD1 matching over 8 bases. The V gene end was trimmed by 4 bases and the J gene end by 6 bases; junction bases not matched to a gene: 6. From germline, CDR1 is LNHDA and CDR2 SQIVND (reference sequence). This CDR3 has 14 residues. This CDR3 reads CASSKTGVFDTQYF. The DNA of the CDR3 is TGTGCCAGTAGTAAGACAGGGGTTTTCGATACGCAGTATTTT.

The chain is built from TRBV19 and TRBJ1-6; 7 bases are shared with TRBD1. The CDR3 runs to 14 residues. Per the germline V gene, CDR1 is LNHDA and CDR2 is SQIVND (reference sequence). The trim removed 5 bases at V and 6 bases at J, leaving 4 bases unmatched. The CDR3 reads CASSRQGINSPLHF. The CDR3 region has the DNA TGTGCCAGTAGTCGACAGGGAATTAATTCACCCCTCCACTTT.

A few counts support this clone. This chain uses TRBV12-3 or TRBV12-4 with TRBJ1-2, with D possibly matching TRBD1 (5 bases). This CDR3 contains 12 residues. Trimming shortened V by 6 bases and J by 7 bases, and 12 bases separated the two germline ends. This CDR3 is CASSRWGGGYTF. CDR3 coding DNA: TGTGCCAGCAGCCGGTGGGGGGGTGGCTACACCTTC.

The chain is built from TRBV5-1 and TRBJ2-5; no clear D gene. Germline loops: CDR1 SGHRS, CDR2 YFSETQ. Trimming removed 5 bases from V and 1 base from J, with 12 bases in between. The CDR3 has 14 residues. DNA for the CDR3: TGCGCCAGCAGGCTCGACTTGCCCCAAGAGACCCAGTACTTC. This gives the protein CASRLDLPQETQYF.

CDR3 region: CASSSPSAYGSPLHF. The CDR3, as DNA: TGTGCCAGCAGCTCACCCTCCGCGTATGGTTCACCCCTCCACTTT. The chain is built from TRBV11-2 and TRBJ1-6; D gene uncertain. CDR1 is SGHAT and CDR2 is FQNNGV in the germline V gene. V lost 4 bases to trimming and J lost 9 bases, with 16 bases between them. This CDR3 has 15 amino acids.

This chain uses TRBV19 with TRBJ1-2; D perhaps matches TRBD1 (5 bases). The germline V and J ends were trimmed by 4 bases and 3 bases, with 6 bases remaining between them. Germline CDR1 is LNHDA and CDR2 is SQIVND (reference sequence). CDR3 length: 12 residues. The DNA for the CDR3 is TGTGCCAGTAGTAGGACATACTATGGCTACACCTTC. Translating gives CASSRTYYGYTF.

This clone was recorded once. The rearrangement uses TRBV6-1 and TRBJ1-5; D may be TRBD1 (5 bases). Germline assignment: CDR1 MNHNS and CDR2 SASEGT. V gave up 5 bases and J gave up 2 bases, with 7 bases separating them. This CDR3 is built from 13 residues. This CDR3 is CASSRGGNQPQHF. CDR3 nucleotide sequence: TGTGCCAGCAGTAGGGGTGGCAATCAGCCCCAGCATTTT.

This clone was recorded once. The sample carries other DNA sequences with the same CDR3. The chain recombines TRBV20-1 with TRBJ2-1; tentative D call: TRBD2 (5 bases). This CDR3 comprises 11 residues. Germline values: CDR1 DFQATT, CDR2 SNEGSKA (reference sequence). Deletions cut 3 bases from V and 7 bases from J, with 7 bases between. This CDR3 reads CSASRGNEQFF. Here the CDR3 DNA reads TGCAGTGCTAGTCGCGGGAATGAGCAGTTCTTC.

The J gene is TRBJ1-1, the V gene TRBV9; 10 positions agree with TRBD1. Losses at the gene ends were 3 bases for V and 3 bases for J; bases not matched to a gene: 2. Looked up from germline, CDR1 is SGDLS and CDR2 is YYNGEE. The CDR3 is 14 amino acids. CDR3 sequence (DNA): TGTGCCAGCAGCGGGACAGGGGGGTACACTGAAGCTTTCTTT. It codes for CASSGTGGYTEAFF.

The chain has TRBV27 and TRBJ2-7, with D tentatively TRBD2 (6 bases). The CDR3 contains 12 residues. The V end lost 6 bases, the J end lost 4 bases, and 10 bases lay between the germline ends. Germline CDR1 and CDR2: MNHEY and SMNVEV (reference sequence). As DNA, the CDR3 is TGTGCCAGCAGCACTCGGGGGTACGAGCAGTACTTC. Translating it yields CASSTRGYEQYF.

The chain is built from TRBV18 and TRBJ1-1; the D gene is possibly TRBD1 (5 bases). The ends were cut back, 1 base at V and 1 base at J, with 7 bases in the middle. The CDR3 loop spans 14 amino acids. Germline CDR1 is KGHSH and CDR2 is LQKENI. This CDR3 is CASSPRQGNTEAFF. CDR3 bases: TGTGCCAGCTCACCACGGCAGGGGAACACTGAAGCTTTCTTT.

This clone was counted once. The chain uses TRBV5-1 and TRBJ1-1; 9 bases agree with TRBD1. This CDR3 is built from 15 residues. V shed 4 bases, J shed 0 bases, and the junction held 4 bases outside the gene matches. Germline loops: CDR1 SGHRS, CDR2 YFSETQ. CDR3 sequence (DNA): TGCGCCAGCAGCACCGGACAGGGGATGAACACTGAAGCTTTCTTT. Amino acids: CASSTGQGMNTEAFF.

The rearrangement joins TRBV7-3 to TRBJ2-4; D unresolved. The CDR3 consists of 15 residues. CDR1 SGHTA and CDR2 FQGTGA come from the germline V gene. Trimming took off 2 bases at V and 0 bases at J, with 8 bases between the two ends. CDR3 residues: CASSLGGVAKNIQYF. CDR3 bases: TGTGCCAGCAGCTTAGGCGGTGTAGCCAAAAACATTCAGTACTTC.

This clone is a singleton in its sample. The chain joins TRBV18 to TRBJ2-1; 8 bases are shared with TRBD2. V was clipped by 4 bases and J by 3 bases; unmatched bases: 2. The CDR3 is 14 residues long. Germline CDR1 KGHSH, CDR2 LQKENI. DNA of the CDR3: TGTGCCAGCTCACTACTAGCGGTCTACAATGAGCAGTTCTTC. Translation: CASSLLAVYNEQFF.

The rearrangement links TRBV29-1 to TRBJ2-1; TRBD2 is a possible D gene (5 bases). V lost 6 bases, J lost 4 bases, and 19 bases lay in between. This CDR3 spans 15 amino acids. CDR1 SQVTM and CDR2 ANQGSEA come from the germline V gene. CDR3 region: CSVRADRGPYNEQFF. The DNA of the CDR3 is TGCAGCGTGAGAGCGGACCGCGGACCTTACAATGAGCAGTTCTTC.

The gene calls are TRBV27 and TRBJ2-1; D unclear. V was clipped by 5 bases and J by 13 bases, with 15 bases between them. CDR3 size: 12 residues. Germline V gene lookup returns CDR1 MNHEY and CDR2 SMNVEV (reference sequence). The CDR3 nucleotides read TGTGCCAGCAGTACCTCGCGGATGTTCCAGTTCTTC. Amino acid sequence: CASSTSRMFQFF.

The chain has TRBV6-1 and TRBJ2-1; 10 bases are shared with TRBD2. The CDR3 consists of 16 residues. CDR1 and CDR2 (germline): MNHNS, SASEGT. V shed 4 bases and J 8 bases; nucleotides not matched to a gene: 11. CDR3 sequence reads: CASSARSGGAGDEQFF. The DNA of the CDR3 is TGTGCCAGCAGTGCGAGGAGCGGGGGGGCCGGGGATGAGCAGTTCTTC.